Detailed here is one T cell receptor beta chain. These data come from a study of blood T cell repertoires in COVID-19. Study at large: In each case, the material was cDNA or gDNA derived from T cells, B-cell-depleted T cells, or PBMCs.

V trimming: 4 bases; J trimming: 11 bases; junction bases outside the gene matches: 3. There are 12 residues in the CDR3. Per germline, CDR1 SGHRS and CDR2 YFSETQ. In the study's own analysis: Amplification of reference gene primers provided the estimated nucleated cell counts. TCRdb keeps only in-frame clones here, not all; method: immunoSEQ multiplex PCR. That table gives V, J and clone size, and the DNA gave D and trimming. The repertoire has over 60,000 clones, approximately 91% of them found once; the top ten carry around 2.8%. The sequenced sample consisted of peripheral blood. V usage is TRBV5-1 and J usage is TRBJ2-3; 11 bases are shared with TRBD2. This clonotype was obtained from a man in his 70s with active or convalescent COVID-19. The CDR3, as DNA: TGCGCCAGCAGCGGTAGCGGGAGGGAGCAGTATTTT. This codes for CASSGSGREQYF.